A selection of T cell receptor beta chains follows, all from one sample in a study of OX40 agonist ivuxolimab in advanced cancers. Generated by immunoSEQ multiplex PCR, the TCRdb table keeps only in-frame clones and is missing some. The table has around 58,000 clones, 80% to 90% seen once. The sequenced sample was CD4+ or CD8+ T cells sorted from blood, obtained in a trial of the OX40 agonist ivuxolimab. These receptors originate from an adult with an advanced solid tumor such as melanoma, head and neck, liver or kidney cancer. The CDR3 runs from the conserved cysteine through the conserved F or W. Each record gives: V gene, D gene, clone size, J gene, CDR3 protein, CDR3 DNA. The D gene is left open where the match is weak. The size field is filled for only some rows; it gives once, few, many or a size class.

TRBV2	-	few	TRBJ1-5	CASNGRHPNQPQHF	TGTGCCAGCAATGGGAGGCACCCAAATCAGCCCCAGCATTTT
TRBV7-2	TRBD1	-	TRBJ1-5	CASSLAGTVSNQPQHF	TGTGCCAGCAGCTTAGCCGGGACAGTGTCCAATCAGCCCCAGCATTTT
TRBV5-5	-	-	TRBJ2-5	CASSLRTFQETQYF	TGTGCCAGCAGCTTGAGGACATTCCAAGAGACCCAGTACTTC
TRBV7-2	-	-	TRBJ2-1	CASNSRGYEQFF	TGTGCCAGCAATTCCAGGGGCTATGAGCAGTTCTTC
TRBV7-2	-	-	TRBJ1-3	CASSLSPGGSGNTIYF	TGTGCCAGCAGCTTATCCCCCGGGGGATCTGGAAACACCATATATTTT
TRBV2	-	-	TRBJ2-3	CASSVSADTQYF	TGTGCCAGCAGTGTAAGCGCAGATACGCAGTATTTT
TRBV6-5	TRBD1	-	TRBJ2-7	CASSYSGQDAYEQYF	TGTGCCAGCAGTTATTCCGGACAGGACGCCTACGAGCAGTACTTC
TRBV5-4	-	-	TRBJ1-4	CASSLQGPNEKLFF	TGTGCCAGCAGCTTGCAGGGACCAAATGAAAAACTGTTTTTT
TRBV5-6	-	-	TRBJ1-4	CASSLEKGAHAATNEKLFF	TGTGCCAGCAGCTTGGAAAAAGGGGCCCATGCTGCAACTAATGAAAAACTGTTTTTT
TRBV6-5	TRBD1	-	TRBJ1-2	CASRRTGTYYGYTF	TGTGCCAGCAGACGGACAGGGACATACTATGGCTACACCTTC
TRBV28	-	-	TRBJ2-5	CASSWGLLETQYF	TGTGCCAGCAGTTGGGGTCTTTTGGAGACCCAGTACTTC
TRBV27	-	-	TRBJ1-4	CASSPTRPGFVPNEKLFF	TGTGCCAGCAGCCCTACCCGGCCAGGATTTGTACCTAATGAAAAACTGTTTTTT
TRBV9	TRBD1	-	TRBJ2-1	CASSRQGGEQFF	TGTGCCAGCAGCAGACAGGGTGGTGAGCAGTTCTTC
TRBV6-1	-	-	TRBJ1-2	CASSGIANYGYTF	TGTGCCAGCAGTGGGATAGCTAACTATGGCTACACCTTC
TRBV28	-	-	TRBJ1-3	CASSRFSSGNTIYF	TGTGCCAGCAGCCGCTTCTCCTCTGGAAACACCATATATTTT
TRBV18	TRBD1	-	TRBJ1-2	CASSRGQNTINYGYTF	TGTGCCAGCTCACGGGGACAGAACACAATAAACTATGGCTACACCTTC
TRBV10-3	TRBD2	once	TRBJ2-7	CAISESGTSGDEQYF	TGTGCCATCAGTGAGTCGGGGACTAGCGGGGACGAGCAGTACTTC
TRBV27	-	-	TRBJ2-7	CASSSVSTSYEQYF	TGTGCCAGCAGTTCGGTCTCGACGTCCTACGAGCAGTACTTC
TRBV14	-	-	TRBJ2-7	CASSQQTRIDEQYF	TGTGCCAGCAGCCAACAGACTAGGATCGACGAGCAGTACTTC
TRBV7-9	-	-	TRBJ2-4	CASSSPRITKNIQYF	TGTGCCAGCAGCTCCCCCAGGATAACCAAAAACATTCAGTACTTC
TRBV7-8	TRBD1	-	TRBJ1-2	CASSLPGQGASNYGYTF	TGTGCCAGCAGCTTACCCGGACAGGGGGCGAGTAACTATGGCTACACCTTC
TRBV5-1	TRBD1	-	TRBJ2-7	CASSTSRQGISYEQYF	TGCGCCAGCAGCACCTCCCGACAGGGTATTTCCTACGAGCAGTACTTC